This paragraph covers one TCR beta chain sequence. Sequenced by immunoSEQ multiplex PCR; TCRdb stores in-frame clones only, minus some. The sample lists around 53,000 clones, 70% to 90% occurring once. This entry belongs to a study of PD-L1 blockade in urothelial cancer. The CDR3 has 16 residues. Trimming took 0 bases from V and 4 from J, leaving 16 bases between them. CDR1 and CDR2 (germline): MNHNY, SVGAGI (reference sequence). Time point: peripheral blood 6 weeks after treatment start. The sequence came from a man aged 45-65 years with urothelial cancer. This specimen was PBMCs, taken around atezolizumab (anti-PD-L1) treatment. The chain carries TRBV6-6 and TRBJ2-7; perhaps TRBD2 as D (5 bases). The CDR3 spells CASSYSSTGLGYEQYF. Written as DNA, the CDR3 is TGTGCCAGCAGTTACTCGAGTACGGGGTTGGGTTACGAGCAGTACTTC.